This T cell receptor (beta chain) was profiled in a study of early T cells in non-severe SARS-CoV-2 infection. Study information: With bulk RNA from unsorted whole blood as input, sequencing yielded unpaired chains. General study results and limits: In VDJdb matching, anti-spike CD8 responses were favored while private and CD4 specificities went missing.

Individual cDNA molecules received unique molecular identifiers during library preparation. TCRdb re-called the 5' RACE reads through MiXCR, storing one row per CDR3 protein. In the table there are under 45,000 distinct CDR3 sequences, approximately 8% of which are singletons. This clonotype was counted only a few times. What it binds is not known. The V end lost 4 bases, the J end lost 0 bases, and 10 bases lay between the germline ends. CDR3 length: 14 amino acids. Looked up from germline, CDR1 is SQVTM and CDR2 is ANQGSEA. The rearrangement uses TRBV29-1 and TRBJ1-5; tentative D call: TRBD1 (5 bases). This TCR was recovered from an adult who was a healthcare worker with PCR-confirmed SARS-CoV-2 infection or an uninfected control (not recorded which). Sequenced here: whole blood, sampled at baseline. DNA of the CDR3: TGCAGCGTTGGTTCAGGGAATAGCAATCAGCCCCAGCATTTT. Amino acid sequence: CSVGSGNSNQPQHF.